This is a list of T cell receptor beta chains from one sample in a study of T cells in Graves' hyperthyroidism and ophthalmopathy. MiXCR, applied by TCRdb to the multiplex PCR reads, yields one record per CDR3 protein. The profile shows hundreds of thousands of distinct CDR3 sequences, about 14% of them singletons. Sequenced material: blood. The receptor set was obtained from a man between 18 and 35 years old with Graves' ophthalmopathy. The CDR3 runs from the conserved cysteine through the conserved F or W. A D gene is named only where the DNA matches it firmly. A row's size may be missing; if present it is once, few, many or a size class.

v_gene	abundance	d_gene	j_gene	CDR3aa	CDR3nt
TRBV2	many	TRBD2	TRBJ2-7	CASRTGLAVYEQYF	TGTGCCAGCAGGACGGGACTAGCGGTCTACGAGCAGTACTTC
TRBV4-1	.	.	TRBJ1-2	CASSQPGAGYYGYTF	TGCGCCAGCAGCCAACCCGGGGCAGGCTATTATGGCTACACCTTC
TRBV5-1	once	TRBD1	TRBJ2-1	CASSLSGGLYNEQFF	TGCGCCAGCAGCTTGTCAGGGGGCCTCTACAATGAGCAGTTCTTC
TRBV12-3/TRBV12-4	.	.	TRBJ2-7	CASSPRARASYEQYF	TGTGCCAGCAGTCCACGTGCCAGGGCCTCCTACGAGCAGTACTTC
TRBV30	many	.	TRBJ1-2	CASMTWNYGYTF	TGTGCCTCCATGACGTGGAACTATGGCTACACCTTC
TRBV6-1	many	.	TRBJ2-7	CASSPMPGHGYEQYF	TGTGCCAGCAGCCCAATGCCGGGCCACGGATACGAGCAGTACTTC
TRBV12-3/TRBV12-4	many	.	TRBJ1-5	CASSATGHQPQHF	TGTGCCAGCAGTGCCACAGGACATCAGCCCCAGCATTTT
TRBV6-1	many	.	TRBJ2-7	CASRTGDSLSYEQYF	TGTGCCAGCAGAACGGGGGACAGCCTGTCCTACGAGCAGTACTTC
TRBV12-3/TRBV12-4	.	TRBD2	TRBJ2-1	CASSLRRGGYNEQFF	TGTGCCAGCAGTTTAAGGCGGGGGGGATACAATGAGCAGTTCTTC
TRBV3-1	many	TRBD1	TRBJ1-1	CASSSQGAGEAFF	TGTGCCAGCAGCTCACAGGGGGCAGGCGAAGCTTTCTTT
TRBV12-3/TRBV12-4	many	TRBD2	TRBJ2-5	CASSGLADLETQYF	TGTGCCAGCAGTGGACTAGCTGATTTGGAGACCCAGTACTTC
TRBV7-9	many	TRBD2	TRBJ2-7	CASTLGLAEGEQYF	TGTGCCAGCACCCTAGGGCTAGCGGAAGGCGAGCAGTACTTC
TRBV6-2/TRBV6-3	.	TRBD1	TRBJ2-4	CASSQGQGGKNIQYF	TGTGCCAGCAGTCAGGGACAGGGAGGCAAAAACATTCAGTACTTC
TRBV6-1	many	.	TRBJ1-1	CASSYSSATPNTEAFF	TGTGCCAGCAGTTACTCTTCCGCGACCCCCAACACTGAAGCTTTCTTT
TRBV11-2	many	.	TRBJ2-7	CASSLDRYYAYEQYF	TGTGCCAGCAGCTTAGATCGATACTATGCCTACGAGCAGTACTTC
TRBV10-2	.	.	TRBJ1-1	CASSEWGYTEAFF	TGCGCCAGCAGTGAGTGGGGATATACTGAAGCTTTCTTT
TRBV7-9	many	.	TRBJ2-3	CASSLNREYTDTQYF	TGTGCCAGCAGCCTTAACAGGGAGTATACAGATACGCAGTATTTT
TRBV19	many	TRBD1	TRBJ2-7	CASSTTITGVQDEQYF	TGTGCCAGTAGTACCACCATTACAGGGGTTCAAGACGAGCAGTACTTC
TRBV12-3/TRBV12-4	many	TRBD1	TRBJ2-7	CATGQGTYEQYF	TGTGCCACAGGACAGGGTACCTACGAGCAGTACTTC
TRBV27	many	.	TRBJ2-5	CASSRDTEETQYF	TGTGCCAGCAGTCGGGACACTGAAGAGACCCAGTACTTC
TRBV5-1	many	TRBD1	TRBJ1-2	CASSWGQGGSGYTF	TGCGCCAGCAGCTGGGGACAGGGCGGAAGTGGCTACACCTTC
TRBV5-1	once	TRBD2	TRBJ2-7	CASSLGLANNEQYF	TGCGCCAGCAGCTTGGGACTAGCGAACAATGAGCAGTACTTC
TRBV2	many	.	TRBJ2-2	CASRAEIGELFF	TGTGCCAGCAGGGCCGAAATCGGGGAGCTGTTTTTT
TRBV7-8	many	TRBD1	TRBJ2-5	CASSLEGQGGEETQYF	TGTGCCAGCAGCTTGGAAGGACAGGGAGGAGAAGAGACCCAGTACTTC
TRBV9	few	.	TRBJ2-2	CASSGRREGNTGELFF	TGTGCCAGCAGTGGGCGTAGGGAAGGAAACACCGGGGAGCTGTTTTTT
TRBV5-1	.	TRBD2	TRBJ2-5	CASSSGGVTQETQYF	TGCGCCAGCAGCTCGGGAGGGGTAACACAAGAGACCCAGTACTTC
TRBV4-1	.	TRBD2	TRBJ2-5	CASSQLAGGKETQYF	TGCGCCAGCAGCCAGCTAGCGGGAGGCAAAGAGACCCAGTACTTC
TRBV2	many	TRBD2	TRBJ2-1	CASSSGRTYNEQFF	TGTGCCAGTTCTAGCGGGAGGACCTACAATGAGCAGTTCTTC
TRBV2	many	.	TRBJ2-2	CASSDGTVRNTGELFF	TGTGCCAGCAGTGATGGAACCGTTCGGAACACCGGGGAGCTGTTTTTT
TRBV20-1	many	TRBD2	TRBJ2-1	CSARRRTSVGNEQFF	TGCAGTGCCCGACGTCGGACTAGCGTGGGTAATGAGCAGTTCTTC
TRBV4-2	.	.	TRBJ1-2	CASSQEESPRYGYTF	TGTGCCAGCAGCCAAGAAGAGTCTCCCCGCTATGGCTACACCTTC
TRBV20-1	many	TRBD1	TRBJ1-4	CSPGGDATNEKLFF	TGCAGCCCAGGGGGCGATGCAACTAATGAAAAACTGTTTTTT
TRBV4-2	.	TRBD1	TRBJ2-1	CASSQETGRFVNEQFF	TGTGCCAGCAGCCAGGAGACAGGGAGATTCGTCAATGAGCAGTTCTTC
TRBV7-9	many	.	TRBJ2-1	CASQLRTANYNEQFF	TGTGCCAGCCAGCTTAGGACAGCAAATTACAATGAGCAGTTCTTC
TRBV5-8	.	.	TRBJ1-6	CASSAQTYSPLHF	TGTGCCAGCAGCGCACAGACCTATTCACCCCTCCACTTT
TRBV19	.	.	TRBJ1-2	CASSMGPGANYGYTF	TGTGCCAGTAGTATGGGACCAGGGGCAAACTATGGCTACACCTTC
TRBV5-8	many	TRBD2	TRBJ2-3	CASSLGGGGDTQYF	TGTGCCAGCAGCTTGGGCGGGGGTGGAGATACGCAGTATTTT
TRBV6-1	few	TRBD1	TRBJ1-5	CASRRQGADQPQHF	TGTGCCAGCAGGCGTCAGGGGGCCGATCAGCCCCAGCATTTT
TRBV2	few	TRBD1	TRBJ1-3	CASRLTGPGNTIYF	TGTGCCAGCCGATTGACAGGGCCTGGAAACACCATATATTTT
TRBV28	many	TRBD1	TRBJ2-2	CASTWGTGETGELFF	TGTGCCAGCACTTGGGGGACAGGGGAGACCGGGGAGCTGTTTTTT
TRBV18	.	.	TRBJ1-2	CASSPTGHYGYTF	TGTGCCAGCTCACCCACAGGGCACTATGGCTACACCTTC
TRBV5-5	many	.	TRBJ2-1	CASSRDYNEQFF	TGTGCCAGCAGCCGGGACTACAATGAGCAGTTCTTC
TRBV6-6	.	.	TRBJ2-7	CASSYDGHFYEQYF	TGTGCCAGCAGTTACGATGGCCACTTCTACGAGCAGTACTTC
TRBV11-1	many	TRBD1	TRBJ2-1	CASTRTGTRNEQFF	TGTGCCAGTACCCGGACAGGGACTCGTAATGAGCAGTTCTTC
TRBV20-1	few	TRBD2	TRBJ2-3	CSARALAGGADTQYF	TGCAGTGCTAGGGCTCTAGCGGGAGGGGCAGATACGCAGTATTTT
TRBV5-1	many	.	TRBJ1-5	CASSEDAINQPQHF	TGCGCCAGCAGCGAGGACGCCATCAATCAGCCCCAGCATTTT
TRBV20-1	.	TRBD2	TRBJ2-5	CSATGLARQETQYF	TGCAGTGCAACCGGACTAGCGAGACAAGAGACCCAGTACTTC
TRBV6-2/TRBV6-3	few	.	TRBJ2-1	CASLGQFF	TGTGCCAGTTTGGGGCAGTTCTTC
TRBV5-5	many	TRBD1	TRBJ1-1	CASSLERAGGSGEAFF	TGTGCCAGCAGCTTGGAGAGGGCAGGGGGCAGTGGTGAAGCTTTCTTT
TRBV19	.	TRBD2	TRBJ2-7	CASSSLERGVYEQYF	TGTGCCAGTAGTAGTTTAGAGCGGGGGGTTTACGAGCAGTACTTC
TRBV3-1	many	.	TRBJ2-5	CASSQGTTQYF	TGTGCCAGCAGTCAGGGGACTACCCAGTACTTC
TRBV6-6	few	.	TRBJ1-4	CASSYLETRGEKLFF	TGTGCCAGCAGTTACCTCGAGACCAGGGGTGAAAAACTGTTTTTT